The 32 T cell receptor beta chains in this list originate from one sample, sequenced in a study of shared clonotypes between healthy human individuals. Using immunoSEQ multiplex PCR, the repertoire was profiled, and TCRdb retains in-frame clones only, with some absent. Of 2 million to 2.5 million clones detected, approximately 95% appear once; the ten largest clones hold about 0.39%. The specimen was naive CD4+ T cells from PBMCs. Subset described: CD45RA+ positively selected. The receptors were sampled from a man aged 18 to 30 in good health. Some clones in this sample may be carry-over from other donors' samples.

This chain links TRBV6-5 with TRBJ2-5; 8 nucleotides align to TRBD2. Germline trimming cut 4 bases from V and 7 bases from J; bases unmatched to any gene: 11. This CDR3 spans 15 amino acids. Per the germline V gene, CDR1 is MNHEY and CDR2 is SVGAGI. CDR3 sequence: CASSSPTGGKVTQYF. DNA of the CDR3: TGTGCCAGCAGTTCTCCGACGGGAGGGAAGGTGACCCAGTACTTC.

This sequence joins TRBV27 and TRBJ2-7, with a weak D call TRBD2 (6 bases). The length of the CDR3 is 13 residues. Germline loops: CDR1 MNHEY, CDR2 SMNVEV (reference sequence). The V end lost 6 bases, the J end lost 7 bases, and 16 bases lay between the germline ends. The CDR3 loop is CASRGGPTWEQYF. For the CDR3, the DNA is TGTGCCAGCAGGGGGGGTCCGACATGGGAGCAGTACTTC.

This chain connects TRBV7-2 to TRBJ2-7; D is perhaps TRBD1 or TRBD2 (5 bases each). CDR3 length equals 12 residues. The germline V and J ends were trimmed by 1 base and 7 bases, with 8 bases remaining between them. CDR1 and CDR2 from the germline V gene are SGHTA and FQGNSA. The CDR3 region has the DNA TGTGCCAGCAGCTTAGGAGAGGGGGAGCAGTACTTC. It specifies CASSLGEGEQYF. Together with reference TRBV7-2 and TRBJ2-7, the CDR3 gives the full variable domain: GAGVSQSPSNKVTEKGKDVELRCDPISGHTALYWYRQSLGQGLEFLIYFQGNSAPDKSGLPSDRFSAERTGGSVSTLTIQRTQQEDSAVYLCASSLGEGEQYFGPGTRLTVT.

CDR3 amino acids: CASSPGTLKGEQYF. CDR3 sequence (DNA): TGTGCCAGCAGTCCCGGGACCCTAAAAGGGGAGCAGTACTTC. The chain links TRBV28 to TRBJ2-7; D is possibly TRBD1 or TRBD2 (5 bases each). The V end was cut by 5 bases, the J end by 7 bases, with 18 bases between. The germline V gene encodes CDR1 MDHEN and CDR2 SYDVKM. The CDR3 is 14 residues long.

The CDR3 DNA is TGTGCCAGTAGTATAGGGGACAGGGGACCGACCTTCTACAATGAGCAGTTCTTC. The encoded protein is CASSIGDRGPTFYNEQFF. This chain joins TRBV19 and TRBJ2-1; TRBD1 matches at 10 bases. The CDR3 consists of 18 residues. After removal of 1 base from V and 3 bases from J, the junction contained 9 bases not matched to a gene. Germline V gives CDR1 LNHDA, CDR2 SQIVND (reference sequence).

This chain connects TRBV28 to TRBJ1-5; D might be TRBD1 (5 bases). Trimming removed 6 bases from V and 4 bases from J, with 13 bases in between. Germline lookup yields CDR1 MDHEN and CDR2 SYDVKM. This CDR3 is 14 amino acids long. The CDR3 sequence is CASSVNRGNQPQHF. The CDR3 DNA is TGTGCCAGCAGCGTTAATCGGGGGAATCAGCCCCAGCATTTT.

This sequence joins TRBV2 and TRBJ1-5, with TRBD1 matching over 7 bases. Germline loops: CDR1 SNHLY, CDR2 FYNNEI. The CDR3 runs 16 residues. Germline trimming cut 6 bases from V and 0 bases from J; bases unmatched to any gene: 8. This CDR3 reads CASSVDRVHSNQPQHF. In DNA form, the CDR3 reads TGTGCCAGCAGCGTCGACAGGGTCCATAGCAATCAGCCCCAGCATTTT.

The CDR3 sequence is CASSFFVTSGSLYEQYF. CDR3 coding DNA: TGCGCCAGCAGCTTTTTTGTGACTAGCGGGAGTCTATATGAGCAGTACTTC. The chain links TRBV5-1 to TRBJ2-7; 12 bases agree with TRBD2. The germline CDR1 and CDR2 sequences are SGHRS and YFSETQ. The V gene end was trimmed by 2 bases and the J gene end by 7 bases; junction bases not matched to a gene: 13. CDR3 length: 17 residues.

This chain links TRBV7-2 with TRBJ2-2; 7 bases line up with TRBD1. The germline CDR1 and CDR2 sequences are SGHTA and FQGNSA. V lost 3 bases and J lost 2; bases outside the gene matches: 12. The CDR3 is 18 amino acids. The CDR3 region has the DNA TGTGCCAGCAGCTTCAACCCCTTCTGGGACAGCAACACCGGGGAGCTGTTTTTT. Translation: CASSFNPFWDSNTGELFF.

This sequence joins TRBV7-9 and TRBJ2-5, with D maybe TRBD1 (5 bases). Germline CDR1 SEHNR, CDR2 FQNEAQ (reference sequence). This CDR3 is built from 18 residues. Trimming removed 2 bases at V and 2 bases at J, with 21 bases between. DNA for the CDR3: TGTGCCAGCAGCTTATTGGGTGGGGCAGTTACTCTACAAGAGACCCAGTACTTC. Amino acids: CASSLLGGAVTLQETQYF.

The chain employs TRBV7-3 and TRBJ2-7; the D call may be TRBD1 or TRBD2 (7 bases each). The CDR3 is made up of 15 amino acids. The V gene's germline CDR1 is SGHTA and CDR2 FQGTGA. V lost 2 bases, J lost 2 bases, and 13 bases lay in between. The CDR3 DNA sequence: TGTGCCAGCAGCTTAGGGGGGGACAGCCCCTACGAGCAGTACTTC. Translating it yields CASSLGGDSPYEQYF. Using reference TRBV7-3 and TRBJ2-7 for the parts outside the CDR3, the full variable domain is GAGVSQTPSNKVTEKGKYVELRCDPISGHTALYWYRQSLGQGPEFLIYFQGTGAADDSGLPNDRFFAVRPEGSVSTLKIQRTERGDSAVYLCASSLGGDSPYEQYFGPGTRLTVT.

This clone was counted a single time. V usage is TRBV4-1 and J usage is TRBJ2-5; the match to TRBD1 covers 10 bases. CDR3 length: 14 amino acids. Germline values: CDR1 MGHRA, CDR2 YSYEKL. The V segment lost 0 bases and the J segment 5 bases; nucleotides outside the gene matches: 0. CDR3 sequence reads: CASSQEGQGETQYF. In DNA form, the CDR3 reads TGCGCCAGCAGCCAAGAGGGACAGGGGGAGACCCAGTACTTC.

In this sample, this clone turned up once. The chain couples TRBV28 to TRBJ1-2; D might be TRBD1 (5 bases). This CDR3 is built from 16 residues. Germline CDR1 is MDHEN and CDR2 is SYDVKM. Trimming left V 2 bases short and J 2 bases short, with 15 bases between. The CDR3 is CASSLGGSSVNYGYTF. The CDR3 coding sequence is TGTGCCAGCAGTTTAGGGGGATCTAGCGTAAACTATGGCTACACCTTC.

A remark on this clone: At the DNA level, this CDR3 is encoded by other sequences in the same sample as well. The chain recombines TRBV9 with TRBJ1-2; no definite D call. Trimming cost V 0 bases and J 1 base, with 4 bases left between them. Germline CDR1 and CDR2: SGDLS and YYNGEE. The CDR3 length is 13 residues. The CDR3 sequence is CASSVEGNYGYTF. The DNA for the CDR3 is TGTGCCAGCAGCGTAGAGGGTAACTATGGCTACACCTTC.

The V gene is TRBV15, the J gene TRBJ1-2; TRBD1 aligns across 8 bases. V gave up 4 bases and J gave up 7 bases; unmatched junction bases: 17. The CDR3 loop spans 17 amino acids. CDR1 and CDR2 (germline): LNHNV, YYDKDF (reference sequence). CDR3 nucleotide sequence: TGTGCCACCAGCACCCGGGCCCAGGGCAGGGGGCTGGGTGGCTACACCTTC. Residues: CATSTRAQGRGLGGYTF.

V gene TRBV5-1 combines with J gene TRBJ1-1; D call uncertain. Germline V CDR1 and CDR2: SGHRS, YFSETQ. The V and J ends lost 2 bases and 4 bases respectively, with 15 bases between them. The CDR3 runs to 15 residues. The CDR3 reads CASSLWTQRGTEAFF. The CDR3 region has the DNA TGCGCCAGCAGCTTATGGACGCAACGGGGCACTGAAGCTTTCTTT. Filled out from reference TRBV5-1 and TRBJ1-1, the complete variable domain reads KAGVTQTPRYLIKTRGQQVTLSCSPISGHRSVSWYQQTPGQGLQFLFEYFSETQRNKGNFPGRFSGRQFSNSRSEMNVSTLELGDSALYLCASSLWTQRGTEAFFGQGTRLTVV.

The chain carries TRBV18 and TRBJ1-4; 10 bases line up with TRBD1. V gave up 3 bases and J gave up 0 bases; unmatched junction bases: 4. Per germline, CDR1 KGHSH and CDR2 LQKENI. The CDR3 is 17 residues long. CDR3 bases: TGTGCCAGCTCACCTCGACAGGGGGCGGCAACTAATGAAAAACTGTTTTTT. It specifies CASSPRQGAATNEKLFF.

This clone was seen once. This chain links TRBV4-2 with TRBJ1-2; 7 bases line up with TRBD1. J was trimmed by 4 bases and V by 0 bases; bases with no gene match: 5. The CDR3 totals 15 residues. The germline V gene has CDR1 LGHNA and CDR2 YNFKEQ. CDR3 coding DNA: TGTGCCAGCAGCCAAGAGAGGGGGCCTTCCTATGGCTACACCTTC. Its protein is CASSQERGPSYGYTF.

On this clone itself: Germline and junction disagree at one end, which may indicate a read error. The rearrangement uses TRBV18 and TRBJ1-2, with D unresolved. The CDR3 runs 13 residues. The germline V gene encodes CDR1 KGHSH and CDR2 LQKENI. CDR3 sequence (DNA): TGTGCCAGCTCACCACCGGGTCAGTTAAGGATTTCTTTC. Protein: CASSPPGQLRISF.

This chain links TRBV7-3 with TRBJ2-3, with 8 bases fitting TRBD2. Germline values: CDR1 SGHTA, CDR2 FQGTGA. CDR3 size: 14 residues. V gave up 2 bases and J gave up 4 bases; unmatched junction bases: 2. The CDR3, as DNA: TGTGCCAGCAGCTTACAGACTAGCGCAGATACGCAGTATTTT. This sequence encodes CASSLQTSADTQYF.

The chain carries TRBV10-2 and TRBJ1-1; a weak D match, TRBD1 (6 bases). Trimming stripped 3 bases from V and 8 bases from J, with 16 bases between. Germline CDR1 reads WSHSY; CDR2 reads SAAADI. CDR3 length: 14 amino acids. Written as DNA, the CDR3 is TGCGCCAGCAGTGAACAGGGAGCGCTGGTAGAAGCTTTCTTT. This translates into CASSEQGALVEAFF.

The J gene is TRBJ1-1, the V gene TRBV28; no clear D gene. This CDR3 comprises 13 residues. V lost 5 bases to trimming and J lost 10 bases, with 17 bases between them. Germline CDR1 and CDR2: MDHEN and SYDVKM. The CDR3 nucleotides read TGTGCCAGCAGTAACCCAAACCCCCCCGGAGCTTTCTTT. Residues: CASSNPNPPGAFF. Full variable domain (remainder filled in from reference TRBV28 and TRBJ1-1): DVKVTQSSRYLVKRTGEKVFLECVQDMDHENMFWYRQDPGLGLRLIYFSYDVKMKEKGDIPEGYSVSREKKERFSLILESASTNQTSMYLCASSNPNPPGAFFGQGTRLTVV.

The chain carries TRBV28 and TRBJ1-1, with 9 nucleotides matching TRBD1. Germline CDR1 MDHEN, CDR2 SYDVKM. The CDR3 contains 17 residues. The V gene end was trimmed by 4 bases and the J gene end by 5 bases; junction bases not matched to a gene: 14. CDR3 in amino acids: CASSWTYRDRVGTEAFF. The CDR3 nucleotides read TGTGCCAGCAGTTGGACCTACAGGGACAGGGTGGGGACTGAAGCTTTCTTT.

This rearrangement joins TRBV7-2 to TRBJ2-7; the D gene could be TRBD1 or TRBD2 (6 bases each). V lost 2 bases, J lost 4 bases, and 18 bases lay in between. This CDR3 is built from 16 residues. Germline values: CDR1 SGHTA, CDR2 FQGNSA. The CDR3 reads CASSLFSRRGSYEQYF. In nucleotides, the CDR3 is TGTGCCAGCAGCTTATTTAGTAGGAGGGGGTCGTACGAGCAGTACTTC. The variable domain in full, completed from reference TRBV7-2 and TRBJ2-7, reads GAGVSQSPSNKVTEKGKDVELRCDPISGHTALYWYRQSLGQGLEFLIYFQGNSAPDKSGLPSDRFSAERTGGSVSTLTIQRTQQEDSAVYLCASSLFSRRGSYEQYFGPGTRLTVT.

This chain joins TRBV5-6 and TRBJ1-2; D unclear. The ends were cut back, 2 bases at V and 7 bases at J, with 12 bases in the middle. Looked up from germline, CDR1 is SGHDT and CDR2 is YYEEEE. The CDR3 loop spans 13 amino acids. The CDR3 DNA is TGTGCCAGCAGCTTCGTGGCAGGTGCTGGCTACACCTTC. Amino acid sequence: CASSFVAGAGYTF.

The gene calls are TRBV5-1 and TRBJ1-4; possibly TRBD1 for D (6 bases). Looked up from germline, CDR1 is SGHRS and CDR2 is YFSETQ. Trimming took 0 bases from V and 4 from J, leaving 7 bases between them. CDR3 size: 14 residues. In DNA form, the CDR3 reads TGCGCCAGCAGCTTGGAAGGGGGTAATGAAAAACTGTTTTTT. Translated: CASSLEGGNEKLFF.

The J gene is TRBJ1-1, the V gene TRBV7-6, with TRBD1 as a possible D gene (5 bases). The CDR3 is 15 amino acids. Germline CDR1 and CDR2: SGHVS and FNYEAQ. V shed 3 bases and J shed 1 base, with 12 bases lying between them. As DNA, the CDR3 is TGTGCCAGCAGCTTGGGACCGACATCGAACACTGAAGCTTTCTTT. This codes for CASSLGPTSNTEAFF.

The rearrangement joins TRBV7-2 to TRBJ1-1; D gene unclear. CDR1 is SGHTA and CDR2 is FQGNSA in the germline V gene. The CDR3 has 16 amino acids. V gave up 1 base and J gave up 5 bases, with 17 bases separating them. CDR3 protein: CASSLEVSLRVTEAFF. The CDR3 DNA sequence: TGTGCCAGCAGCTTAGAAGTCAGTCTAAGAGTAACTGAAGCTTTCTTT.

V is TRBV7-6 and J is TRBJ2-1, with a possible D match to TRBD2 (6 bases). The CDR3 totals 15 residues. The V end was cut by 5 bases, the J end by 5 bases, with 16 bases between. CDR1 and CDR2 from the germline V gene are SGHVS and FNYEAQ. The CDR3 spells CASSARYREHNEQFF. The CDR3 region has the DNA TGTGCCAGCAGCGCGAGGTACCGGGAGCACAATGAGCAGTTCTTC.

This rearrangement joins TRBV7-7 to TRBJ2-2; 10 bases agree with TRBD1. Germline V gene lookup returns CDR1 SSHAT and CDR2 FNYEAQ (reference sequence). J lost 3 bases, V lost 8 bases, and 6 bases had no gene match. The CDR3 length is 15 residues. The CDR3 coding sequence is TGTGCCAGCTGCCCCGGGACAGGGGACACCGGGGAGCTGTTTTTT. Protein: CASCPGTGDTGELFF.

The chain uses TRBV28 and TRBJ1-2; TRBD1 matches 12 bases. This CDR3 contains 16 residues. The V segment lost 7 bases and the J segment 8 bases; nucleotides outside the gene matches: 14. In germline, CDR1 is MDHEN, CDR2 SYDVKM. The CDR3 protein is CASTLGGGQGALGYTF. In DNA form, the CDR3 reads TGTGCCAGCACCCTCGGGGGGGGACAGGGGGCATTGGGCTACACCTTC.

The chain recombines TRBV6-1 with TRBJ1-5, with unresolved D. Germline V gives CDR1 MNHNS, CDR2 SASEGT. V lost 3 bases and J lost 8, with 17 bases in between. The CDR3 totals 15 residues. The CDR3 DNA reads as TGTGCCAGCAGTGATGCGCCCCGGGAGGTCAAGCCCCAGCATTTT. The encoded protein is CASSDAPREVKPQHF.